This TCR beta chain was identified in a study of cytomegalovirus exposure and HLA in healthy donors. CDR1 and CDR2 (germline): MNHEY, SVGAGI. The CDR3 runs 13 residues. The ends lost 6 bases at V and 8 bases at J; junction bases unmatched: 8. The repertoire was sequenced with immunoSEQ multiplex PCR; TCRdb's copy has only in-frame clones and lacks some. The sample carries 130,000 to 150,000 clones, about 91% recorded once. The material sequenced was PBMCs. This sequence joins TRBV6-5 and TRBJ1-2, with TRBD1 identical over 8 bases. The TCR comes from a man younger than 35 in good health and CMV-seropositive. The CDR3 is CASRAQGAWGYTF. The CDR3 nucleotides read TGTGCCAGCAGGGCCCAGGGGGCCTGGGGCTACACCTTC.